This T cell receptor beta chain is drawn from a study of regulatory T cells in long-lasting Graves disease. Time point defined: newly diagnosed GD, antithyroid drugs for less than 3 months. RNA from PBMCs was the source of the TCR library. Arm-PCR of CDR3 regions and iRepertoire HTBI primers were used to build TCR beta libraries. Via MiXCR, TCRdb re-called the multiplex PCR reads, giving one row per CDR3 protein. Seen here are around 500,000 distinct CDR3 sequences, about 13% observed once, and the top ten hold 10%. The CDR3 extends over 17 amino acids. The germline gives CDR1 MGHRA, CDR2 YSYEKL. J was trimmed by 2 bases and V by 4 bases; bases with no gene match: 13. These data were also filed under a second study, of T cells in Graves' hyperthyroidism and ophthalmopathy. As that study records: The HTBI primer set drove a first-round RT-PCR of the TCR CDR3.

This specimen was peripheral blood mononuclear cells (PBMCs), taken at new diagnosis, from a patient treated with antithyroid drugs. The V call is TRBV4-1, the J call TRBJ1-2, with 7 positions matching TRBD1. The clonotype originates from a man between 25 and 39 years old with Graves disease. CDR3 loop: CASSPSGTASSNYGYTF. The CDR3 bases are TGCGCCAGCAGCCCTTCCGGGACAGCGAGTTCCAACTATGGCTACACCTTC.